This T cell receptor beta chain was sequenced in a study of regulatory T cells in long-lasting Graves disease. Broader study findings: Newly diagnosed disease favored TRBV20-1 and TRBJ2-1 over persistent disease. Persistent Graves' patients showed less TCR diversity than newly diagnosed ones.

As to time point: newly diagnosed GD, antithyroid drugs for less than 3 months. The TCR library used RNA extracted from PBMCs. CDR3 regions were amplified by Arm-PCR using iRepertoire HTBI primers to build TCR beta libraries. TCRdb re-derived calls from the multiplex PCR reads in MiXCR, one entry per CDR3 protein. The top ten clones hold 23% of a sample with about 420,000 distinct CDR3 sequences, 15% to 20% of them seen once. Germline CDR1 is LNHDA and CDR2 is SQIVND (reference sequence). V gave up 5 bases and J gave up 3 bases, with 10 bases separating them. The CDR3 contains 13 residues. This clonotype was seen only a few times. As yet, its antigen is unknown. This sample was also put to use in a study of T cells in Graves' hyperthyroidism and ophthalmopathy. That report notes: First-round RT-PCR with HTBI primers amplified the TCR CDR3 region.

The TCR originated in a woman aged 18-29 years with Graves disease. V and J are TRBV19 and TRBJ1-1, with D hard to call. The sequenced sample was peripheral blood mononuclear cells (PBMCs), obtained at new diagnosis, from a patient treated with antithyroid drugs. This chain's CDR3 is CASSGTLDTEAFF. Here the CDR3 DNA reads TGTGCCAGTAGTGGAACACTGGACACTGAAGCTTTCTTT.